The 4 T cell receptor beta chains in this list originate from one sample, sequenced in a study of CD8 T cells in ankylosing spondylitis. Study-level results: Characteristic, it appeared, of ankylosing spondylitis blood was a TCR beta motif of 7 or 8 highly homologous variants.

TCRdb re-derived calls from the 5' RACE reads in MiXCR, one entry per CDR3 protein. The sample consists of more than 300,000 distinct CDR3 sequences, under 8.5% of them appearing once. For these TCRs, the target antigens are not known. Sequenced: blood, either unsorted or a sorted T cell fraction (not recorded which). These TCRs come from a male donor with ankylosing spondylitis.

There are a few counts of this clonotype. The chain is built from TRBV7-7 and TRBJ2-1, with 12 positions matching TRBD2. This CDR3 spans 17 amino acids. With 2 bases clipped from V and 4 bases from J, the junction kept 6 bases outside the gene matches. Germline-derived CDR1 and CDR2 are SSHAT and FNYEAQ (reference sequence). CDR3 in amino acids: CASSLLAGGSAYNEQFF. In nucleotides, the CDR3 is TGTGCCAGCAGCTTACTAGCGGGAGGGTCGGCTTACAATGAGCAGTTCTTC.

This clonotype was counted between two and nine times. The genes are TRBV20-1 and TRBJ2-3, with a possible D match to TRBD2 (6 bases). The V gene lost 5 bases and the J gene lost 0 bases, with 12 bases spanning the gap. This CDR3 has 14 amino acids. Germline values: CDR1 DFQATT, CDR2 SNEGSKA (reference sequence). The CDR3 spells CSAGGSMSTDTQYF. Here the CDR3 DNA reads TGCAGTGCTGGAGGGTCAATGAGCACAGATACGCAGTATTTT.

V gene TRBV12-3 or TRBV12-4 combines with J gene TRBJ1-1; a possible D gene is TRBD1 (5 bases). The CDR3 has 15 amino acids. V gave up 2 bases and J gave up 3 bases, with 13 bases separating them. The DNA for the CDR3 is TGTGCCAGCAGTTTAAAGTCTGGAGGGGACACTGAAGCTTTCTTT. Its protein is CASSLKSGGDTEAFF.

This clonotype was seen repeatedly, ten times or more. This chain uses TRBV9 with TRBJ1-5, with D uncertain. The V end was cut by 0 bases, the J end by 6 bases, with 13 bases between. Germline V lookup: CDR1 SGDLS, CDR2 YYNGEE. The CDR3 is 15 amino acids. The CDR3 region has the DNA TGTGCCAGCAGCGTAGTGTCAACCCGAGGTCAGCCCCAGCATTTT. This translates into CASSVVSTRGQPQHF.